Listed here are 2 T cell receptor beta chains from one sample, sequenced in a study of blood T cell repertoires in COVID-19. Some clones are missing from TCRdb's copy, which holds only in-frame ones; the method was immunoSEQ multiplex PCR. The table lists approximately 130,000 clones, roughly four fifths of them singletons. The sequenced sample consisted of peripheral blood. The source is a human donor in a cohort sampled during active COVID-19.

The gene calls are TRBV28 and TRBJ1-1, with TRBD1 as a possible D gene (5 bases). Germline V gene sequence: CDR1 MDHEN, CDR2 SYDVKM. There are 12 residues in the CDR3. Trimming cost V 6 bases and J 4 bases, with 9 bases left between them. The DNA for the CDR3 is TGTGCCAGCAGATCAGGGATCACTGAAGCTTTCTTT. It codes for CASRSGITEAFF.

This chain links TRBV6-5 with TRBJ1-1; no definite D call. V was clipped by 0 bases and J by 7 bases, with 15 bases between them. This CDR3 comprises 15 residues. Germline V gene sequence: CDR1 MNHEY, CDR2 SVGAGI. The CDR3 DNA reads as TGTGCCAGCAGTTACTCGATTGGCAGAAAAGATGAAGCTTTCTTT. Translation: CASSYSIGRKDEAFF.